The 30 T cell receptor beta chains below come from one sample, sequenced in a study of shared clonotypes between healthy human individuals. Sequencing used immunoSEQ multiplex PCR; TCRdb keeps in-frame clones, though not all of them. The sample consists of around 1 million clones, over 60% of them appearing once. The sequencing sample was made of memory CD4+ T cells sorted from blood. Subset denoted: CD45RA-negative fraction. Source of these receptors: a man between 18 and 35 years old in good health.

This chain joins TRBV2 and TRBJ2-1; 10 positions match TRBD1. CDR1 is SNHLY, CDR2 FYNNEI, per germline. CDR3 length: 16 amino acids. Unmatched junction bases numbered 13, after V lost 6 bases and J lost 8 bases. CDR3 protein: CASRATGTGVWDEQFF. Here the CDR3 DNA reads TGTGCCAGCAGAGCCACCGGGACAGGGGTATGGGATGAGCAGTTCTTC.

The chain employs TRBV5-1 and TRBJ2-1, with TRBD1 identical over 8 bases. CDR3 length: 14 amino acids. Germline trimming cut 2 bases from V and 9 bases from J; bases unmatched to any gene: 7. CDR1 and CDR2 from the germline V gene are SGHRS and YFSETQ. For the CDR3, the DNA is TGCGCCAGCAGCTTATCCAGGGGGCCCGGTGAGCAGTTCTTC. Encoded protein: CASSLSRGPGEQFF. Full variable domain (outside the CDR3, taken from reference TRBV5-1 and TRBJ2-1): KAGVTQTPRYLIKTRGQQVTLSCSPISGHRSVSWYQQTPGQGLQFLFEYFSETQRNKGNFPGRFSGRQFSNSRSEMNVSTLELGDSALYLCASSLSRGPGEQFFGPGTRLTVL.

This chain uses TRBV6-1 with TRBJ2-3; no reliable D call. The V end was cut by 3 bases, the J end by 10 bases, with 17 bases between. This CDR3 has 14 residues. The germline CDR1 and CDR2 sequences are MNHNS and SASEGT. CDR3 protein: CASSDSPLGSSQYF. For the CDR3, the DNA is TGTGCCAGCAGTGATTCCCCTTTGGGTAGTTCGCAGTATTTT.

CDR3 DNA sequence: TGCGCCAGCAGCTTGGCCGGGGACATTCAGTACTTC. It translates to CASSLAGDIQYF. The chain links TRBV5-1 to TRBJ2-4; perhaps TRBD2 as D (5 bases). The V end lost 0 bases, the J end lost 8 bases, and 6 bases lay between the germline ends. CDR1 is SGHRS and CDR2 is YFSETQ in the germline V gene. This CDR3 comprises 12 residues.

This sequence joins TRBV7-9 and TRBJ2-1; 8 bases match TRBD1. The CDR3 runs 14 residues. J gave up 7 bases and V 5 bases, and 7 bases lay outside the gene matches. In germline, CDR1 is SEHNR, CDR2 FQNEAQ (reference sequence). The CDR3 DNA reads as TGTGCCAGCAGCCGAGTCACAGGGGGAAATGAGCAGTTCTTC. Translating it yields CASSRVTGGNEQFF.

V and J are TRBV5-1 and TRBJ2-7; D possibly matches TRBD1 or TRBD2 (5 bases each). The CDR3 has 14 residues. Trimming removed 4 bases from V and 3 bases from J, with 14 bases in between. The germline V gene encodes CDR1 SGHRS and CDR2 YFSETQ. This chain's CDR3 is CASSVRGEIYEQYF. The CDR3 nucleotides are TGCGCCAGCAGCGTAAGGGGAGAGATCTACGAGCAGTACTTC.

The chain employs TRBV7-9 and TRBJ2-5, with 10 bases lining up with TRBD1. V trimming: 4 bases; J trimming: 5 bases; junction bases outside the gene matches: 13. CDR3 size: 17 residues. CDR1 and CDR2 (germline): SEHNR, FQNEAQ (reference sequence). CDR3 residues: CASSSLDRGRRGETQYF. The CDR3 DNA follows: TGTGCCAGCAGCTCCCTTGACAGGGGGCGGCGTGGGGAGACCCAGTACTTC.

The rearrangement uses TRBV11-2 and TRBJ2-7; the D is unclear. There are 15 residues in the CDR3. The ends were cut back, 3 bases at V and 0 bases at J, with 12 bases in the middle. The germline V gene has CDR1 SGHAT and CDR2 FQNNGV. The CDR3 region has the DNA TGTGCCAGCAGCTTGGGGTACAGTTCCTCCTACGAGCAGTACTTC. Its translation is CASSLGYSSSYEQYF.

There are a few counts of this clone. The chain recombines TRBV7-8 with TRBJ2-7; tentative D call: TRBD1 (6 bases). Trimming removed 1 base from V and 3 bases from J, with 16 bases in between. This CDR3 spans 16 amino acids. Germline assignment: CDR1 SGHVS and CDR2 FQNEAQ. CDR3 sequence (DNA): TGTGCCAGCAGCTTAGACAGGGTCCTAAAAATCTACGAGCAGTACTTC. Protein: CASSLDRVLKIYEQYF.

On this clone: Other DNA sequences of this sample code for an identical CDR3. V usage is TRBV18 and J usage is TRBJ2-7; 10 bases match TRBD2. The CDR3 has 14 residues. The trim removed 3 bases at V and 7 bases at J, leaving 6 bases unmatched. Germline values: CDR1 KGHSH, CDR2 LQKENI. The CDR3 loop is CASSPPSGGVEQYF. DNA of the CDR3: TGTGCCAGCTCACCCCCCAGCGGGGGGGTTGAGCAGTACTTC.

The CDR3 is CASSQDSGYGDIQYF. The CDR3 DNA reads TGCGCCAGCAGCCAAGATTCGGGCTACGGGGACATTCAGTACTTC. J is TRBJ2-4 and V is TRBV4-3; possible D gene TRBD2, 5 bases. V was trimmed by 0 bases and J by 8 bases, leaving 14 bases between them. The CDR3 loop spans 15 amino acids. Germline lookup yields CDR1 LGHNA and CDR2 YSLEER.

With respect to this clone: Mismatch with germline at one junction end may stem from a read error. V is TRBV20-1 and J is TRBJ1-1; D is uncertain. Germline V gives CDR1 DFQATT, CDR2 SNEGSKA (reference sequence). The CDR3 spans 8 residues. The DNA for the CDR3 is TGCAGTGCTCCGACACGTGGCTTT. It codes for CSAPTRGF.

The CDR3 here is CASSLEGEGYTF. CDR3 bases: TGCGCCAGCAGCTTGGAAGGGGAAGGCTACACCTTC. This rearrangement joins TRBV5-1 to TRBJ1-2, with a possible D match to TRBD1 (5 bases). Germline V CDR1 and CDR2: SGHRS, YFSETQ. V lost 0 bases and J 8 bases, leaving 8 bases between the germline ends. The CDR3 is made up of 12 amino acids.

In this sample, this clone turned up once. The V and J genes are TRBV7-2 and TRBJ1-1; possibly TRBD1 for D (5 bases). Trimming pared 4 bases from V and 4 bases from J, leaving 16 bases between. Germline CDR1 reads SGHTA; CDR2 reads FQGNSA. CDR3 length: 15 amino acids. The CDR3 here is CASSSRGPTGTEAFF. The DNA of the CDR3 is TGTGCCAGCAGCTCGAGGGGACCAACTGGCACTGAAGCTTTCTTT.

V is TRBV4-1 and J is TRBJ1-2; D remains ambiguous. The CDR3 runs 16 residues. Between the trimmed V and J ends, which lost 1 base and 2 bases, there was a span of 14 bases. Germline CDR1 MGHRA, CDR2 YSYEKL. The CDR3 DNA sequence: TGCGCCAGCAGCCAAGGTCTGGCGGGCTCCAACTATGGCTACACCTTC. It codes for CASSQGLAGSNYGYTF.

The chain uses TRBV27 and TRBJ2-4; tentative D call: TRBD1 (6 bases). Germline values: CDR1 MNHEY, CDR2 SMNVEV (reference sequence). The CDR3 is 14 amino acids. V lost 5 bases to trimming and J lost 10 bases, with 18 bases between them. The CDR3, as DNA: TGTGCCAGCAGTAAACAGGGTCAGATGGGAATTCAGTACTTC. Translation: CASSKQGQMGIQYF.

V is TRBV7-2 and J is TRBJ2-2; 13 bases map to TRBD2. J lost 3 bases, V lost 5 bases, and 6 bases had no gene match. Per germline, CDR1 SGHTA and CDR2 FQGNSA. This CDR3 comprises 17 residues. The CDR3 bases are TGTGCCAGCAGCAAACCGGGACTAGCGGGATACACCGGGGAGCTGTTTTTT. Its translation: CASSKPGLAGYTGELFF. Combining the CDR3 with reference TRBV7-2 and TRBJ2-2 gives the whole variable domain GAGVSQSPSNKVTEKGKDVELRCDPISGHTALYWYRQSLGQGLEFLIYFQGNSAPDKSGLPSDRFSAERTGGSVSTLTIQRTQQEDSAVYLCASSKPGLAGYTGELFFGEGSRLTVL.

The CDR3 DNA reads as TGTGCCAGCAGATTTAGTTGGGCAGGGACCTCTGGAAACACCATATATTTT. Translation gives CASRFSWAGTSGNTIYF. V is TRBV11-2 and J is TRBJ1-3, with D possibly being TRBD1 (5 bases). CDR1 is SGHAT, CDR2 FQNNGV, per germline. V lost 6 bases and J 0 bases, leaving 18 bases between the germline ends. The CDR3 sequence is 17 residues long.

Remarks on this clone: Other DNA variants within this sample encode the same CDR3. J is TRBJ2-1 and V is TRBV5-1; 11 nucleotides align to TRBD2. V shed 1 base, J shed 1 base, and the junction held 1 base outside the gene matches. CDR1 is SGHRS and CDR2 is YFSETQ in the germline V gene. This CDR3 has 16 residues. CDR3 region: CASSLTSGGSYNEQFF. CDR3 DNA sequence: TGCGCCAGCAGCTTGACTAGCGGGGGTTCCTACAATGAGCAGTTCTTC.

Details on this clone: The same CDR3 arises from other DNA sequences in this sample as well. The chain recombines TRBV6-5 with TRBJ1-1, with D unclear. The CDR3 is 12 residues long. The germline gives CDR1 MNHEY, CDR2 SVGAGI. With 6 bases removed from V and 1 base from J, the gap between germline ends came to 6 bases. CDR3 sequence: CASSRKNTEAFF. CDR3 coding DNA: TGTGCCAGCAGCCGCAAGAACACTGAAGCTTTCTTT.

The sample holds a few counts of this clone. The chain carries TRBV5-1 and TRBJ2-6; D possibly uses TRBD1 or TRBD2 (5 bases each). The CDR3 is made up of 16 amino acids. The ends were cut back, 0 bases at V and 8 bases at J, with 15 bases in the middle. Per the germline V gene, CDR1 is SGHRS and CDR2 is YFSETQ. CDR3 sequence: CASSLAGGEGTNVLTF. In DNA, the CDR3 is TGCGCCAGCAGCTTGGCTGGTGGCGAGGGGACCAACGTCCTGACTTTC.

The genes are TRBV5-1 and TRBJ1-6; TRBD1 agrees at 7 bases. This CDR3 has 14 residues. V dropped 4 bases and J dropped 3; count of bases not matched to a gene: 1. The germline V gene encodes CDR1 SGHRS and CDR2 YFSETQ. The CDR3 bases are TGCGCCAGCAGCCGGGACAGCTATAATTCACCCCTCCACTTT. Translated: CASSRDSYNSPLHF.

The genes are TRBV30 and TRBJ1-2, with TRBD1 identical over 8 bases. J was trimmed by 1 base and V by 3 bases; bases with no gene match: 7. The CDR3 has 15 amino acids. From germline, CDR1 is GTSNPN and CDR2 SVGIG (reference sequence). The CDR3 sequence: CAWRRDRGFNYGYTF. The CDR3 nucleotides read TGTGCCTGGAGAAGAGACAGGGGCTTTAACTATGGCTACACCTTC.

J is TRBJ1-4 and V is TRBV5-4, with 9 bases fitting TRBD1. This CDR3 is built from 14 residues. Germline CDR1 reads SGHNT; CDR2 reads YYREEE (reference sequence). V trimming: 4 bases; J trimming: 8 bases; junction bases outside the gene matches: 6. The DNA of the CDR3 is TGTGCCAGCAGCCCGGACAGGGGCAAGGAAAAACTGTTTTTT. Translating it yields CASSPDRGKEKLFF. Looking up the rest from reference TRBV5-4 and TRBJ1-4 gives the full variable domain: ETGVTQSPTHLIKTRGQQVTLRCSSQSGHNTVSWYQQALGQGPQFIFQYYREEENGRGNFPPRFSGLQFPNYSSELNVNALELDDSALYLCASSPDRGKEKLFFGSGTQLSVL.

The gene calls are TRBV6-1 and TRBJ2-7; 8 bases agree with TRBD1. The junction had 6 bases not matched to a gene; V was cut back by 9 bases and J by 2 bases. This CDR3 has 13 residues. CDR1 is MNHNS, CDR2 SASEGT, per germline. This CDR3 reads CASHPGQAYEQYF. CDR3 DNA: TGTGCCAGTCACCCGGGACAGGCCTACGAGCAGTACTTC.

The chain uses TRBV28 and TRBJ1-1; D is ambiguous. The CDR3 has 11 residues. Germline V lookup: CDR1 MDHEN, CDR2 SYDVKM. Trimming stripped 8 bases from V and 6 bases from J, with 10 bases between. The CDR3, as DNA: TGTGCCAGCTCCGAGGGTTCTGAAGCTTTCTTT. It codes for CASSEGSEAFF. Together with reference TRBV28 and TRBJ1-1, the CDR3 gives the full variable domain: DVKVTQSSRYLVKRTGEKVFLECVQDMDHENMFWYRQDPGLGLRLIYFSYDVKMKEKGDIPEGYSVSREKKERFSLILESASTNQTSMYLCASSEGSEAFFGQGTRLTVV.

Comment on this clone: This CDR3 is also generated by other DNA sequences in the sample. This chain joins TRBV6-6 and TRBJ1-5; no definite D call. Germline V lookup: CDR1 MNHNY, CDR2 SVGAGI (reference sequence). Trimming cost V 4 bases and J 7 bases, with 8 bases left between them. The CDR3 length is 12 residues. This CDR3 reads CASSSSGQPQHF. The CDR3 DNA is TGTGCCAGCAGTTCTTCAGGACAGCCCCAGCATTTT.

The chain links TRBV15 to TRBJ2-3; no reliable D call. The CDR3 runs to 16 residues. V lost 0 bases, J lost 2 bases, and 12 bases lay in between. In germline, CDR1 is LNHNV, CDR2 YYDKDF (reference sequence). The CDR3 loop is CATSRDPQPPTDTQYF. DNA for the CDR3: TGTGCCACCAGCAGAGATCCCCAGCCCCCCACAGATACGCAGTATTTT.

Note on this clone: The sample holds other DNA sequences that translate to the same CDR3. The chain is built from TRBV6-6 and TRBJ2-7; no reliable D call. Deletions cut 6 bases from V and 2 bases from J, with 8 bases between. The CDR3 spans 12 residues. The V gene's germline CDR1 is MNHNY and CDR2 SVGAGI (reference sequence). The CDR3: CASSPDAYEQYF. CDR3 in DNA: TGTGCCAGCAGCCCCGACGCCTACGAGCAGTACTTC.

V usage is TRBV30 and J usage is TRBJ1-2, with D possibly matching TRBD1 (6 bases). The CDR3 runs to 13 residues. The V end lost 3 bases, the J end lost 8 bases, and 16 bases lay between the germline ends. Germline CDR1 GTSNPN, CDR2 SVGIG (reference sequence). In DNA form, the CDR3 reads TGTGCCTGGAGAGATACAGGGAAAACGGGCTACACCTTC. It translates to CAWRDTGKTGYTF. The whole variable domain, filled in from reference TRBV30 and TRBJ1-2, reads SQTIHQWPATLVQPVGSPLSLECTVEGTSNPNLYWYRQAAGRGLQLLFYSVGIGQISSEVPQNLSASRPQDRQFILSSKKLLLSDSGFYLCAWRDTGKTGYTFGSGTRLTVV.